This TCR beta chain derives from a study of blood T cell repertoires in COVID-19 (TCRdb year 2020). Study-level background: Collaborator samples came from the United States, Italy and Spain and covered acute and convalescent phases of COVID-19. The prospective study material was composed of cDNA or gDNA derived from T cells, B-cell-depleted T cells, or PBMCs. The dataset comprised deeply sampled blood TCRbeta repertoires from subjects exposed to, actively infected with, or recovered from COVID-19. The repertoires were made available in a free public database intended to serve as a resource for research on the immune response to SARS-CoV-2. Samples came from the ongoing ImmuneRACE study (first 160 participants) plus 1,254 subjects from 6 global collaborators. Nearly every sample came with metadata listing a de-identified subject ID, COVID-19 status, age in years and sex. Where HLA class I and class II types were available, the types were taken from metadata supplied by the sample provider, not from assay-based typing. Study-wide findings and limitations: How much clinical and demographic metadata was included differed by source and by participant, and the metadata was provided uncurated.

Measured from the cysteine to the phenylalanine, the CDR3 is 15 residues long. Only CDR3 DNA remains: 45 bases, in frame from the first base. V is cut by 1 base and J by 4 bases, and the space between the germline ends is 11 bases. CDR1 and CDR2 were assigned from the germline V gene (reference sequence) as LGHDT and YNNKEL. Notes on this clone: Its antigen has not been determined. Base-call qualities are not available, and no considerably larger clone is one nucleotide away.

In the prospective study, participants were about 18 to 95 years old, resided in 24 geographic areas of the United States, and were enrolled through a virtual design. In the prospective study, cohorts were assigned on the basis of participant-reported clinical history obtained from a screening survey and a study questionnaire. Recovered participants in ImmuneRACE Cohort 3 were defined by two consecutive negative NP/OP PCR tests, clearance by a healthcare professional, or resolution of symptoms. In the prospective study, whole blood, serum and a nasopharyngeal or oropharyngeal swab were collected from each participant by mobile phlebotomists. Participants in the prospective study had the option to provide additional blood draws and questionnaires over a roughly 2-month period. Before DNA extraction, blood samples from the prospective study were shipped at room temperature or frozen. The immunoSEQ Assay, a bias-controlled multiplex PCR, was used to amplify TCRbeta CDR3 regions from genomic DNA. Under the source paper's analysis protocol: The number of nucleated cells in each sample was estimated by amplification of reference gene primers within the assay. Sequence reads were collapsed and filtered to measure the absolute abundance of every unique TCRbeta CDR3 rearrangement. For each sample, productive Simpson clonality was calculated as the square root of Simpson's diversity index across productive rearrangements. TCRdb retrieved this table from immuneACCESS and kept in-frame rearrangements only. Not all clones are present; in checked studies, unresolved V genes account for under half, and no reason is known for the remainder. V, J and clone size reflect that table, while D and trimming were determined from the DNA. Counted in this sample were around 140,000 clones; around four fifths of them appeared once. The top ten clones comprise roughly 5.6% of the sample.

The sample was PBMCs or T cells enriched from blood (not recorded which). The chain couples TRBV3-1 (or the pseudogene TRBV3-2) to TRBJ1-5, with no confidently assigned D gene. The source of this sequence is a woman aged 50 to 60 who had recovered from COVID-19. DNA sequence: TGTGCCAGCAGCCAAGGTCCGACTCAAAATCAGCCCCAGCATTTT. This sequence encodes CASSQGPTQNQPQHF.